A selection of T cell receptor beta chains follows, all from one sample in a study of cytomegalovirus exposure and HLA in healthy donors. Method: immunoSEQ multiplex PCR; TCRdb's copy keeps in-frame clones and lacks some. The data show around 64,000 clones, 75% to 90% seen once. What was sequenced was PBMCs. The receptors come from a woman in her twenties or thirties in good health and CMV-seropositive. Both conserved end residues are part of each CDR3. Fields, in order: V gene, D gene, clone size, J gene, CDR3 DNA, CDR3 protein. A D gene is named only where the DNA matches it firmly. Size values are once, few and many counts, or a class for expanded clones, and some rows have none.

TRBV5-1	TRBD1	-	TRBJ2-1	TGCGCCAGCAGCATGCGGAGACAGGGATTGGACAATGAGCAGTTCTTC	CASSMRRQGLDNEQFF
TRBV5-1	-	-	TRBJ2-3	TGCGCCAGCAGCCCCCGGACACAACGATCACTCCCGGGTCATACGCAGTATTTT	CASSPRTQRSLPGHTQYF
TRBV28	-	-	TRBJ1-2	TGTGCCAGCTCTTTGAGAGGGCCCCTCTATGGCTACACCTTC	CASSLRGPLYGYTF
TRBV7-9	TRBD2	-	TRBJ2-1	TGTGCCAGCAGCTTACCAGCGGGAGTTGGGTACAATGAGCAGTTCTTC	CASSLPAGVGYNEQFF
TRBV18	-	-	TRBJ2-7	TGTGCCAGCTCACGTTCGGAAACGGGGAGGGAGCAGTACTTC	CASSRSETGREQYF
TRBV9	TRBD2	-	TRBJ2-5	TGTGCCAGCAGCGTAGGGTCCCGGGGAGGGCGCCAAGAGACCCAGTACTTC	CASSVGSRGGRQETQYF
TRBV14	-	-	TRBJ2-7	TGTGCCAGCAGCCAAACAGCCTACGAGCAGTACTTC	CASSQTAYEQYF
TRBV5-4	-	few	TRBJ1-6	TGTGCCAGCAGCCTCGGGGGGGTGGGGAATTCACCCCTCCACTTT	CASSLGGVGNSPLHF
TRBV5-1	TRBD1	-	TRBJ2-5	TGCGCCAGCAGCCCACGGGACAGGGGGCGGGAGACCCAGTACTTC	CASSPRDRGRETQYF
TRBV30	TRBD2	-	TRBJ2-2	TGTGCCTGGAGTGCAGGGCTCGGGAGGGCCGGCGCCGGGGAGCTGTTTTTT	CAWSAGLGRAGAGELFF
TRBV6-4	-	-	TRBJ2-1	TGTGCCAGCAGTGACTTGGCGGGGTCCTACAATGAGCAGTTCTTC	CASSDLAGSYNEQFF
TRBV27	-	-	TRBJ1-1	TGTGCCAGCAACTCAGTGGGCCTGAACACTGAAGCTTTCTTT	CASNSVGLNTEAFF
TRBV30	-	-	TRBJ2-1	TGTGCCTGGGACCTAGGCGGCGGTTTATCCTACAATGAGCAGTTCTTC	CAWDLGGGLSYNEQFF
TRBV6-4	TRBD2	-	TRBJ2-7	TGTGCCAGTACCGGAAACTGGACTAGCGGTAAGAAATACGGGTACGAGCAGTACTTC	CASTGNWTSGKKYGYEQYF
TRBV7-9	TRBD2	-	TRBJ2-1	TGTGCCAGTCCAGCGAGGGCGGGAGTTGACAATGAGCAGTTCTTC	CASPARAGVDNEQFF
TRBV2	-	few	TRBJ2-3	TGTGCCAGCAGTGATACAGGAACAGATACGCAGTATTTT	CASSDTGTDTQYF
TRBV7-6	TRBD2	-	TRBJ2-2	TGTGCCAGCAGCCCGCAAGGACTAGCGCGGACCGGGGAGCTGTTTTTT	CASSPQGLARTGELFF
TRBV5-1	TRBD2	once	TRBJ2-3	TGCGCCAGCAGCCCTACCATGGCGGGAGGTGAGGATACGCAGTATTTT	CASSPTMAGGEDTQYF
TRBV28	-	-	TRBJ1-5	TGTGCCAGCAGTAGAGGGGGGGGATACAATCAGCCCCAGCATTTT	CASSRGGGYNQPQHF
TRBV27	-	-	TRBJ1-3	TGTGCCAGCAGTTTAAGGAGGGCTGGAAACACCATATATTTT	CASSLRRAGNTIYF
TRBV28	-	-	TRBJ1-6	TGTGCCAGCAGTTTAGGTGACAGGCATAATTCACCCCTCCACTTT	CASSLGDRHNSPLHF
TRBV6-6	TRBD2	-	TRBJ2-1	TGTGCCAGCAGTTACTCACTAGCGGGAGGGCCACAGGAGCAGTTCTTC	CASSYSLAGGPQEQFF
TRBV7-9	-	-	TRBJ2-1	TGTGCCAGCAGCTCTACTAGCTATGAGCAGTTCTTC	CASSSTSYEQFF
TRBV2	TRBD1	-	TRBJ1-1	TGTGCCAGCAGTGAGGACAGGGTCCCGAACACTGAAGCTTTCTTT	CASSEDRVPNTEAFF
TRBV30	-	-	TRBJ1-2	TGTGCCTGGGCGAACAGGGCATGGGGCTACACCTTC	CAWANRAWGYTF
TRBV6-5	-	-	TRBJ1-1	TGTGCCAGCAGTTATGAGTGGAGCACTGAAGCTTTCTTT	CASSYEWSTEAFF
TRBV5-4	TRBD2	-	TRBJ2-5	TGTGCCAGCAGCCATCTGACTAGCGGGAGGGGAAAGACCCAGTACTTC	CASSHLTSGRGKTQYF
TRBV19	TRBD2	-	TRBJ2-1	TGTGCCAGTAGTATGGGACTAGCGGGAAACAATGAGCAGTTCTTC	CASSMGLAGNNEQFF
TRBV4-2	TRBD2	-	TRBJ2-1	TGTGCCAGCAGCCCAAGGACTAGTGTGTCCTACAATGAGCAGTTCTTC	CASSPRTSVSYNEQFF
TRBV28	TRBD1	-	TRBJ1-4	TGTGCCAGCAGTTTAGGGGGACAGGGGGCGCAGAAACTGTTTTTT	CASSLGGQGAQKLFF
TRBV14	TRBD2	-	TRBJ2-3	TGTGCCAGCAGCCAAGAAACATCACTAGCGGGAGGTACGCAGTATTTT	CASSQETSLAGGTQYF
TRBV10-3	-	-	TRBJ2-3	TGTGCCATCGGCTTCGCCGGGAGTACAGATACGCAGTATTTT	CAIGFAGSTDTQYF
TRBV25-1	TRBD2	-	TRBJ2-5	TGTGCCACCCGCCCGGGGGGTTGGCAAGAGACCCAGTACTTC	CATRPGGWQETQYF
TRBV28	TRBD1	-	TRBJ2-7	TGTGCCAGCAGTTTACCCCTGGGACAGGTCTTTACCTACGAGCAGTACTTC	CASSLPLGQVFTYEQYF
TRBV29-1	-	-	TRBJ2-1	TGCAGCGTTCTAGGACTTGCTATTGAGCAGTTCTTC	CSVLGLAIEQFF
TRBV6-6	TRBD1	once	TRBJ1-1	TGTGCCAGCAGTTACTCGACAGGGAAATCTTTCTTT	CASSYSTGKSFF
TRBV7-2	-	-	TRBJ1-4	TGTGCCAGCAGCTTAGAGCGGGGACGGGGGAAACTGTTTTTT	CASSLERGRGKLFF
TRBV5-1	-	-	TRBJ2-7	TGCGCCAGCAGCTTGAGATCGAGGGGGAGCTCCTACGAGCAGTACTTC	CASSLRSRGSSYEQYF
TRBV5-6	TRBD2	once	TRBJ2-7	TGTGCCAGCAGCTTGGGTTACGGCGGGAGGAGCGAGCAGTACTTC	CASSLGYGGRSEQYF
TRBV4-1	-	-	TRBJ2-5	TGCGCCAGCAGCCAAGATGCGGTCGCCCAGTACTTC	CASSQDAVAQYF
TRBV7-9	-	-	TRBJ2-1	TGTGCCAGCAGACAGACCTCCTACAATGAGCAGTTCTTC	CASRQTSYNEQFF
TRBV5-1	-	-	TRBJ2-2	TGCGCCAGCACCATCGACAGCAACGCCGGGGAGCTGTTTTTT	CASTIDSNAGELFF
TRBV6-5	TRBD2	-	TRBJ2-7	TGTGCCAGCAGTTGGGGACTAGCGGGAGCTGCGCAGTACTTC	CASSWGLAGAAQYF
TRBV6-1	TRBD1	-	TRBJ2-1	TGTGCCAGCAAGGCCGACAGGGGTTCCTACAATGAGCAGTTCTTC	CASKADRGSYNEQFF
TRBV7-2	TRBD2	-	TRBJ2-7	TGTGCCAGCAGCGCCCGGACTAGAGGGGCCTACGAGCAGTACTTC	CASSARTRGAYEQYF
TRBV9	TRBD1	-	TRBJ1-2	TGTGCCAGCAGCCTAGGGGGCGACGGTTATGGCTACACCTTC	CASSLGGDGYGYTF
TRBV7-9	-	-	TRBJ2-3	TGTGCCAGCAGCTTAGGGGTAGCGACCCGCACAGATACGCAGTATTTT	CASSLGVATRTDTQYF
TRBV9	TRBD2	-	TRBJ2-3	TGTGCCAGCAGCGCTAGCGGGAGCACAGATACGCAGTATTTT	CASSASGSTDTQYF
TRBV5-4	TRBD2	-	TRBJ2-1	TGTGCCTGGGGACTAGCGGGCCCGGAGAATGAGCAGTTCTTC	CAWGLAGPENEQFF
TRBV7-6	TRBD2	-	TRBJ2-7	TGTGCCAGCAGCTTAGATGGGACTACCCCCTACGAGCAGTACTTC	CASSLDGTTPYEQYF
TRBV21-1	-	once	TRBJ2-5	TGTGCCAGGTCCACAGGGCCAAGGGGGACCCAGTACTTC	CARSTGPRGTQYF
TRBV5-1	TRBD2	-	TRBJ2-1	TGCGCCAGCAGCACGGGACTAGCGGGAGGGCCGGGTGAGCAGTTCTTC	CASSTGLAGGPGEQFF
TRBV6-6	TRBD1	-	TRBJ1-1	TGTGCCAGCACCTCTCAGGACAGGACCCGCACTGAAGCTTTCTTT	CASTSQDRTRTEAFF